Each of the 5 T cell receptor beta chains below was sequenced from the same sample in a study of blood T cell repertoires in COVID-19. Repertoires were generated with immunoSEQ multiplex PCR, while TCRdb's copy carries only in-frame clones and drops some. The table records approximately 50,000 clones, 90% to 95% of them present only once. Sequencing was done on a sample of peripheral blood. These TCRs come from a human donor in a cohort sampled during active COVID-19.

The chain uses TRBV5-6 and TRBJ2-1; no reliable D call. Between the trimmed V and J ends, which lost 3 bases and 3 bases, there was a span of 10 bases. This CDR3 contains 14 residues. CDR1 and CDR2 from the germline V gene are SGHDT and YYEEEE. CDR3 region: CASSSPWSYNEQFF. In DNA form, the CDR3 reads TGTGCCAGCAGCTCCCCGTGGAGCTACAATGAGCAGTTCTTC.

The J gene is TRBJ1-5, the V gene TRBV4-3; TRBD1 is a possible D gene (5 bases). The CDR3 spans 16 residues. Germline CDR1 and CDR2: LGHNA and YSLEER. V was shortened by 3 bases and J by 3 bases, with 15 bases between the two germline ends. The DNA for the CDR3 is TGCGCCAGCAGCCATTTTTGTAGACAGCACAATCAGCCCCAGCATTTT. Translation: CASSHFCRQHNQPQHF.

The chain carries TRBV6-6 and TRBJ1-1; tentative D call: TRBD1 (5 bases). The length of the CDR3 is 14 residues. Trimming took 2 bases from V and 1 from J, leaving 8 bases between them. CDR1 and CDR2 (germline): MNHNY, SVGAGI (reference sequence). Written as DNA, the CDR3 is TGTGCCAGCAGTTACGACAGACGGAACACTGAAGCTTTCTTT. Its translation: CASSYDRRNTEAFF.

V usage is TRBV2 and J usage is TRBJ2-5, with D maybe TRBD2 (5 bases). This CDR3 has 12 residues. Trimming pared 6 bases from V and 2 bases from J, leaving 7 bases between. The V gene's germline CDR1 is SNHLY and CDR2 FYNNEI. Here the CDR3 reads CASSGIQETQYF. DNA of the CDR3: TGTGCCAGCAGCGGGATTCAAGAGACCCAGTACTTC.

This CDR3 is CASSPYPGSHEAFF. The CDR3 DNA reads as TGTGCCAGCAGTCCGTATCCGGGGTCCCATGAAGCTTTCTTT. The chain has TRBV27 and TRBJ1-1; no firm D call. V was shortened by 5 bases and J by 7 bases, with 17 bases between the two germline ends. CDR1 is MNHEY, CDR2 SMNVEV, per germline (reference sequence). The CDR3 extends over 14 amino acids.